These 3 T cell receptor beta chains were sequenced from one sample in a study of blood T cell repertoires in COVID-19 (dated by TCRdb to about 2020). The receptor library was made with the immunoSEQ multiplex PCR assay. The source is immuneACCESS, and TCRdb retained only in-frame sequences with V and J called. Part of the clones is not carried over; for the studies checked, unresolved V genes explain less than half of this, and the remainder is unexplained. The sample table contains roughly 200,000 clones; only one count was recorded for approximately 86% of them. The biggest ten clones account for over 0.95% of the sample. The specimen sequenced was peripheral blood. These receptors were taken from a woman aged 30 to 39 with COVID-19, enrolled during active disease.

This chain uses TRBV11-3 with TRBJ1-1; D possibly corresponds to TRBD1 (5 bases). V lost 1 base and J lost 6, with 12 bases in between. Germline lookup yields CDR1 SGHNT and CDR2 YENEEA. The CDR3 contains 14 residues. This chain's CDR3 is CASSLGRSGAEAFF. The CDR3 bases are TGTGCCAGCAGCTTAGGGAGGTCGGGGGCTGAAGCTTTCTTT.

This chain connects TRBV18 to TRBJ1-1; the D is unclear. The V gene's germline CDR1 is KGHSH and CDR2 LQKENI. The CDR3 is made up of 15 amino acids. The V gene lost 3 bases and the J gene lost 1 base, with 12 bases spanning the gap. The CDR3 sequence: CASSPLSIPNTEAFF. For the CDR3, the DNA is TGTGCCAGCTCACCTCTTTCTATTCCGAACACTGAAGCTTTCTTT. The full variable domain, with the rest looked up from reference TRBV18 and TRBJ1-1, is NAGVMQNPRHLVRRRGQEARLRCSPMKGHSHVYWYRQLPEEGLKFMVYLQKENIIDESGMPKERFSAEFPKEGPSILRIQQVVRGDSAAYFCASSPLSIPNTEAFFGQGTRLTVV.

This clone was seen a few times. This chain joins TRBV9 and TRBJ2-2, with D unresolved. Trimming removed 1 base from V and 0 bases from J, with 7 bases in between. Germline V gene sequence: CDR1 SGDLS, CDR2 YYNGEE. The CDR3 sequence is 15 residues long. The CDR3 loop is CASSVSSPNTGELFF. The CDR3 DNA reads TGTGCCAGCAGCGTAAGCTCACCGAACACCGGGGAGCTGTTTTTT. Full variable domain (rest looked up from reference TRBV9 and TRBJ2-2): DSGVTQTPKHLITATGQRVTLRCSPRSGDLSVYWYQQSLDQGLQFLIQYYNGEERAKGNILERFSAQQFPDLHSELNLSSLELGDSALYFCASSVSSPNTGELFFGEGSRLTVL.